Described below is a single T cell receptor beta chain sequence and its context. Its antigen is still unknown. No base qualities exist here, and no much larger clone lies one base off it. These data are taken from a study of a mutant IDH1 vaccine in newly diagnosed glioma (dated by TCRdb to the early 2020s). Concerning the study at large: In the chemotherapy-containing groups, vaccination started alongside temozolomide cycles, whereas in patients who had radiotherapy alone it started 4-6 weeks after radiotherapy. Of the approximately 33 patients who were treated, around 60% were male and approximately 40% were female, and the mean age was around 41 years. Before enrollment, patients had received standard therapy of radiotherapy alone, temozolomide alone, or radiochemotherapy with temozolomide; most received the combination. Visit V12 was the week-35 safety follow-up and visit V13 was the week-47 end of study. Peripheral blood was drawn at six visits: V03 (baseline), V05, V07, V10, V12 and V13. Longitudinal TCRB deep sequencing was done for some 25 treated patients, wherever samples were available for exploratory analyses. Overall study outcomes, separate from this receptor: Pseudoprogression appeared unrelated to alterations in the top peripheral T cell clonotypes detected by TCRB sequencing. Across multiple MHC alleles, vaccine-induced immune responses were seen in around 93% of patients. PBMC samples for TCRB deep sequencing were selected based on availability. According to the authors, sample limitations meant that analyses of patient blood samples could not be reproduced.

The germline V gene provides CDR1 ENHRY and CDR2 SYGVKD. Counted from cysteine to phenylalanine, this CDR3 has 14 amino acids. The DNA shown is the 42-base CDR3, in frame from base 1. Clipping removes 11 bases from V and 5 bases from J, with 9 as the unmatched junction base count. Library prep was done by the immunoSEQ multiplex PCR assay. The hsTCRB Kit was used according to the manufacturer's protocol to amplify rearranged TCR beta chain sequences. TCRB libraries were sequenced on an Illumina MiSeq. Per the authors' processing: The proprietary platform of the kit vendor was used for demultiplexing, trimming and gene mapping. TCRdb stores this immuneACCESS table with in-frame sequences only. Part of the clones is absent; in the studies checked, under half of the shortfall reflects unresolved V genes, and no reason is known for the rest. V, J and clone size derive from that table, while D and trimming were established from the DNA sequence. For this sample the table gives around 70,000 clones, of which 70% to 90% were detected only once. The ten largest clones take up roughly 2% of the sample.

The time point label on this specimen signifies: week 35, safety follow-up. Each vaccine dose, consisting of 300 ug of a 20-mer mutant IDH1 peptide in Montanide, was administered subcutaneously with topical imiquimod. Patients were given eight vaccinations, in weeks 1, 3, 5, 7, 11, 15, 19 and 23, which matched visits V03 through V10. All donors had newly diagnosed IDH1-mutant astrocytomas of WHO grade 3 or 4 that showed loss of nuclear ATRX. The samples were drawn from NOA16, a multicentre, single-arm, open-label phase I trial in Germany that tested a mutant IDH1 peptide vaccine in humans for the first time. Genomic DNA for TCRB sequencing was extracted from EDTA blood using the DNeasy Blood and Tissue Kit.

Sequenced material: PBMCs, taken from a glioma patient whose treatment included an IDH1 peptide vaccine. The TCR originated in a man aged 25-45 years with glioma. Rearrangement joined TRBV10-3 to TRBJ2-2, and TRBD2 matches 9 of the central bases. The CDR3: CASRGRAETGELFF. At the DNA level, the sequence is TGTGCCTCTCGCGGGAGGGCCGAAACCGGGGAGCTGTTTTTT.